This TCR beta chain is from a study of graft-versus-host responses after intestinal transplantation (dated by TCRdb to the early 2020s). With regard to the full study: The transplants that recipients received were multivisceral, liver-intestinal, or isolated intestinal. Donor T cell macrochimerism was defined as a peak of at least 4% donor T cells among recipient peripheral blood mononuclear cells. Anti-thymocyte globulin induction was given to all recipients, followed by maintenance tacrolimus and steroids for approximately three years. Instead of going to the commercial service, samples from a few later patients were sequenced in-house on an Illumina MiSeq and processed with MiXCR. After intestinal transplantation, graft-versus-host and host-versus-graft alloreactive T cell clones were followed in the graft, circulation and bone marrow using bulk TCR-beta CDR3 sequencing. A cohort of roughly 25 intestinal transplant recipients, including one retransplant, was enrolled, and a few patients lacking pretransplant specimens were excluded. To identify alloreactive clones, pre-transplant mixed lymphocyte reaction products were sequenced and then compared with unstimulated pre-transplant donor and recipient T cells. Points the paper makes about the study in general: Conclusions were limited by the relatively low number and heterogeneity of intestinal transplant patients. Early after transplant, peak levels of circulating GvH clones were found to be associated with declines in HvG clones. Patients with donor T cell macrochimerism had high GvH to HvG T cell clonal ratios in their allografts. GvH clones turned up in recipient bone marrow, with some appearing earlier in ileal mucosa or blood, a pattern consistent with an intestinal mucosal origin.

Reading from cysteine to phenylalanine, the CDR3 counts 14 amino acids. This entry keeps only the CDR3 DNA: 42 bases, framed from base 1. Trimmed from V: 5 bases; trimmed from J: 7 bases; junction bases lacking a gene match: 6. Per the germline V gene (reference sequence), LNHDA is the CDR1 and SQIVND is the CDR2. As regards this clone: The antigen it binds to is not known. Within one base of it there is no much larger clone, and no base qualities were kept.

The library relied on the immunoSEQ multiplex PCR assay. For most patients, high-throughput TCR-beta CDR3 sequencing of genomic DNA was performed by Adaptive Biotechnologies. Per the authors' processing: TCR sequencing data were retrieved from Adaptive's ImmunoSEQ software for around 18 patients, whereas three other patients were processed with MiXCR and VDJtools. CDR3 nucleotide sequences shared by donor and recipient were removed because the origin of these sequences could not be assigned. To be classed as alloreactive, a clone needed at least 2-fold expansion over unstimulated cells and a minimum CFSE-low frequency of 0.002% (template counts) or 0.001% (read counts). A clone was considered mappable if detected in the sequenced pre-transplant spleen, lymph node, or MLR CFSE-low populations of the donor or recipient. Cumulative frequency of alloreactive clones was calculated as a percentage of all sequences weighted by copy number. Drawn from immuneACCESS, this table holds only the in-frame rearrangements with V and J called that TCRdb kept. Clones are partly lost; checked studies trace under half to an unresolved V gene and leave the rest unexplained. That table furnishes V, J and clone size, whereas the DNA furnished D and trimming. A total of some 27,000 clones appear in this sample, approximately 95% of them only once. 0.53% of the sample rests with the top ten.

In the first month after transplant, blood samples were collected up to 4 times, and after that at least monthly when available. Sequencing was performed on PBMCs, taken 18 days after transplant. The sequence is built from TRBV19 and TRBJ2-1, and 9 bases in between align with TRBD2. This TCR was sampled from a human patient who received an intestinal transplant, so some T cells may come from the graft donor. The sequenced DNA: TGTGCCAGTAGTTCCGGACTAGCGAGTAATGAGCAGTTCTTC. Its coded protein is CASSSGLASNEQFF.